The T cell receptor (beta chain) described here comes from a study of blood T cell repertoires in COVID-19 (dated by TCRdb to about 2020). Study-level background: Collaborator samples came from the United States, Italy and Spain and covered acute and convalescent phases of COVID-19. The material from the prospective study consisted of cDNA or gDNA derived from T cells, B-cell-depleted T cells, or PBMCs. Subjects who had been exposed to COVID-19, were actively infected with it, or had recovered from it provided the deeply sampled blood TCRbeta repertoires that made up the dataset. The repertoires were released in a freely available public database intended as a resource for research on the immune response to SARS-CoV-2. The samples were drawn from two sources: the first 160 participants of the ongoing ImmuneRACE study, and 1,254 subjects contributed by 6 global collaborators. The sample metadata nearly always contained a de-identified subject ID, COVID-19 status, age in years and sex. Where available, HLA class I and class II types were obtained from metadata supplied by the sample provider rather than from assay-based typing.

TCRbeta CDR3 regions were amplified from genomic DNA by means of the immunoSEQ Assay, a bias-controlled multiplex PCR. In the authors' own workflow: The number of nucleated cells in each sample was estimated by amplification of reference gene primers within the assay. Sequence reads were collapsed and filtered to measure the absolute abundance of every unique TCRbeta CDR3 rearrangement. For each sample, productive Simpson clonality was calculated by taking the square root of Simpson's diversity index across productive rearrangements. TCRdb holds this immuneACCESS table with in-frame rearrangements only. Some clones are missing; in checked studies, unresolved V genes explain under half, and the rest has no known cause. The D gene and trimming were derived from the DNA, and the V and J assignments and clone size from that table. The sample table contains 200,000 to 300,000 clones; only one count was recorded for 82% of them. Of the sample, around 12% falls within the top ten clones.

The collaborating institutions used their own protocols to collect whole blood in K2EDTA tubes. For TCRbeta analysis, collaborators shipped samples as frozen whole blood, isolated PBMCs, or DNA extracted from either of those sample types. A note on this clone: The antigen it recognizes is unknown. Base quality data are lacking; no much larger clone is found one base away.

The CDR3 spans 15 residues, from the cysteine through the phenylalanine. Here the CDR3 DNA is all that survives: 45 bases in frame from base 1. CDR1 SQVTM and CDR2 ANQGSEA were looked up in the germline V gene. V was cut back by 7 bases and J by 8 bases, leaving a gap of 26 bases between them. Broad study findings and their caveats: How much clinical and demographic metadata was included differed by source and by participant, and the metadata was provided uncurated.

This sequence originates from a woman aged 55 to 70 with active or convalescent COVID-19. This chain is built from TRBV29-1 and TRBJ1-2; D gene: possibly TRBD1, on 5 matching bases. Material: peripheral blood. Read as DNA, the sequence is TGCAGCGCGGGGGATCCGGGTATCTCCTATAGGGGCTACACCTTC. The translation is CSAGDPGISYRGYTF.